A single sample gave rise to the 19 T cell receptor beta chains below, sequenced in a study of shared clonotypes between healthy human individuals. The data were produced by immunoSEQ multiplex PCR, yet TCRdb's version contains in-frame clones alone and is incomplete. In the table there are 470,000 or so clones, 81% of which are singletons. Input material: PBMCs. These receptors were taken from a woman in her forties in good health. Some clones in this sample may be carry-over from other donors' samples.

For this clone: This sequence is one base from a far larger clone and is likely a read error. The J gene is TRBJ1-4, the V gene TRBV30; no clear D gene. Germline CDR1 is GTSNPN and CDR2 is SVGIG (reference sequence). The CDR3 consists of 14 residues. The CDR3 loop is CVWTRRERNEKLFF. The CDR3 nucleotides are TGTGTCTGGACTCGACGGGAGCGTAATGAAAAACTGTTTTTT. The variable domain in full, with the rest retrieved from reference TRBV30 and TRBJ1-4, is SQTIHQWPATLVQPVGSPLSLECTVEGTSNPNLYWYRQAAGRGLQLLFYSVGIGQISSEVPQNLSASRPQDRQFILSSKKLLLSDSGFYLCVWTRRERNEKLFFGSGTQLSVL.

The chain uses TRBV7-9 and TRBJ1-5, with D tentatively TRBD1 (6 bases). Trimming took 5 bases from V and 2 from J, leaving 13 bases between them. Germline V gives CDR1 SEHNR, CDR2 FQNEAQ (reference sequence). The CDR3 has 15 residues. The CDR3 loop reads CASSPIGGRNQPQHF. In DNA, the CDR3 is TGTGCCAGCAGCCCCATAGGGGGACGCAATCAGCCCCAGCATTTT.

The genes are TRBV2 and TRBJ1-2; D may be TRBD1 (5 bases). CDR1 and CDR2 from the germline V gene are SNHLY and FYNNEI. Between the trimmed V and J ends, which lost 4 bases and 8 bases, there was a span of 14 bases. CDR3 length: 13 residues. This CDR3 is CASSGDGDLGYTF. CDR3 in DNA: TGTGCCAGCAGTGGGGACGGGGACCTAGGCTACACCTTC.

This sequence joins TRBV6-1 and TRBJ2-3, with D perhaps TRBD2 (6 bases). The V end was cut by 2 bases, the J end by 2 bases, with 11 bases between. The CDR3 length is 15 residues. The germline V gene has CDR1 MNHNS and CDR2 SASEGT. The DNA of the CDR3 is TGTGCCAGCAGTGAAACCCGGGACTCCACAGATACGCAGTATTTT. Its translation: CASSETRDSTDTQYF.

The chain links TRBV10-3 to TRBJ2-7; D possibly corresponds to TRBD1 (6 bases). V gave up 0 bases and J gave up 1 base, with 13 bases separating them. The CDR3 loop spans 16 amino acids. CDR1 and CDR2 from the germline V gene are ENHRY and SYGVKD. CDR3 sequence (DNA): TGTGCCATCAGTGAGTCGGGGGCAGGCAGATCCTACGAGCAGTACTTC. Translation gives CAISESGAGRSYEQYF.

The chain recombines TRBV9 with TRBJ1-2; 8 nucleotides agree with TRBD1. The CDR3 runs 14 residues. The trim removed 2 bases at V and 4 bases at J, leaving 4 bases unmatched. Germline values: CDR1 SGDLS, CDR2 YYNGEE. The CDR3 DNA reads TGTGCCAGCAGCGTGATGACAGGGGCCTATGGCTACACCTTC. The encoded protein is CASSVMTGAYGYTF.

V gene TRBV7-4 combines with J gene TRBJ2-5; D is unresolved. Germline V gives CDR1 SGHVT, CDR2 SQSDAQ. The CDR3 is 14 residues long. V gave up 1 base and J gave up 5 bases, with 11 bases separating them. The CDR3 region is CASSLGTRLETQYF. The CDR3 DNA is TGTGCCAGCAGCTTAGGGACGCGTTTGGAGACCCAGTACTTC. Full variable domain (outside the CDR3, taken from reference TRBV7-4 and TRBJ2-5): GAGVSQSPRYKVAKRGRDVALRCDSISGHVTLYWYRQTLGQGSEVLTYSQSDAQRDKSGRPSGRFSAERPERSVSTLKIQRTEQGDSAVYLCASSLGTRLETQYFGPGTRLLVL.

The J gene is TRBJ2-1, the V gene TRBV9; 10 bases are a match to TRBD2. The CDR3 spans 15 residues. V lost 4 bases, J lost 2 bases, and 3 bases stayed unmatched. Germline V gives CDR1 SGDLS, CDR2 YYNGEE. CDR3 in DNA: TGTGCCAGCAGCCGAACTAGCGGGACCTACAATGAGCAGTTCTTC. This translates into CASSRTSGTYNEQFF. Full variable domain (missing parts from reference TRBV9 and TRBJ2-1): DSGVTQTPKHLITATGQRVTLRCSPRSGDLSVYWYQQSLDQGLQFLIQYYNGEERAKGNILERFSAQQFPDLHSELNLSSLELGDSALYFCASSRTSGTYNEQFFGPGTRLTVL.

The rearrangement uses TRBV19 and TRBJ2-5; TRBD2 is a possible D gene (6 bases). Per the germline V gene, CDR1 is LNHDA and CDR2 is SQIVND (reference sequence). The CDR3 has 14 residues. Trimming stripped 2 bases from V and 7 bases from J, with 14 bases between. The CDR3 DNA sequence: TGTGCCAGTAGTATAAGAGGAGGGTCCCCGACCCAGTACTTC. Its protein is CASSIRGGSPTQYF.

As to this clone: Other nucleotide sequences from this sample produce the same CDR3. The chain uses TRBV28 and TRBJ1-5, with a weak D call TRBD1 (6 bases). Trimming shortened V by 8 bases and J by 4 bases, and 9 bases separated the two germline ends. Per germline, CDR1 MDHEN and CDR2 SYDVKM. The CDR3 is 12 residues long. The CDR3 is CASRQVNQPQHF. The DNA for the CDR3 is TGTGCCAGCCGACAGGTAAATCAGCCCCAGCATTTT.

The chain is built from TRBV5-1 and TRBJ1-2; D is undetermined. Looked up from germline, CDR1 is SGHRS and CDR2 is YFSETQ. The CDR3 sequence is 15 residues long. Trimming took off 0 bases at V and 5 bases at J, with 14 bases between the two ends. The CDR3 loop is CASSLDHGESYGYTF. DNA of the CDR3: TGCGCCAGCAGCTTGGATCACGGAGAGTCTTATGGCTACACCTTC.

The chain carries TRBV6-5 and TRBJ2-1, with 7 bases that match TRBD1. The CDR3 loop spans 14 amino acids. Trimming at V came to 6 bases and at J to 7 bases, leaving 9 bases not matched to a gene. Germline lookup yields CDR1 MNHEY and CDR2 SVGAGI. The CDR3 region has the DNA TGTGCCAGCAGCCTGGACAGGCTCGGGAATGAGCAGTTCTTC. Translating gives CASSLDRLGNEQFF.

A single count supports this clone. Since a far larger clone is one base different, this is likely a read error. The chain has TRBV27 and TRBJ1-2, with TRBD1 as a possible D gene (5 bases). CDR1 is MNHEY and CDR2 is SMNVEV in the germline V gene (reference sequence). This CDR3 has 14 residues. The CDR3 sequence: CASKGVAPWGGHTF. The CDR3 region has the DNA TGTGCCAGCAAAGGGGTGGCGCCGTGGGGTGGCCACACCTTC.

This chain links TRBV2 with TRBJ2-1, with 9 bases lining up with TRBD1. This CDR3 is 14 amino acids long. Germline-derived CDR1 and CDR2 are SNHLY and FYNNEI. After removal of 10 bases from V and 3 bases from J, the junction contained 7 bases not matched to a gene. The CDR3 DNA reads as TGTGCCACTTCGGGACAGGGACGCTACAATGAGCAGTTCTTC. Its protein product is CATSGQGRYNEQFF.

This sequence joins TRBV19 and TRBJ1-4; 7 bases align to TRBD1. Germline V gene lookup returns CDR1 LNHDA and CDR2 SQIVND (reference sequence). The CDR3 runs 15 residues. After removal of 6 bases from V and 8 bases from J, the junction contained 12 bases not matched to a gene. The CDR3 nucleotides read TGTGCCAGTAGCCAGGGAGACAGGGCGTACGAAAAACTGTTTTTT. Translation gives CASSQGDRAYEKLFF.

This rearrangement joins TRBV27 to TRBJ2-7, with unresolved D. The CDR3 sequence is 14 residues long. The V gene's germline CDR1 is MNHEY and CDR2 SMNVEV (reference sequence). V gave up 6 bases and J gave up 0 bases, with 12 bases separating them. The CDR3 sequence: CASSQNILSYEQYF. Here the CDR3 DNA reads TGTGCCAGCAGCCAGAACATCCTCTCCTACGAGCAGTACTTC.

V is TRBV28 and J is TRBJ1-5, with 9 bases fitting TRBD1. Unmatched junction bases numbered 11, after V lost 6 bases and J lost 2 bases. CDR1 is MDHEN, CDR2 SYDVKM, per germline. The length of the CDR3 is 17 residues. CDR3 amino acids: CASSDDRGRSGNQPQHF. CDR3 DNA: TGTGCCAGCAGCGATGACAGGGGGAGATCAGGCAATCAGCCCCAGCATTTT.

The CDR3 DNA reads TGTGCCACCTCCGGGAGGAGGTTAGCCCGCAACGTCCTGACTTTC. Translated: CATSGRRLARNVLTF. The chain links TRBV10-3 to TRBJ2-6; 7 positions match TRBD2. After removal of 10 bases from V and 9 bases from J, the junction contained 15 bases not matched to a gene. CDR1 and CDR2 (germline): ENHRY, SYGVKD. The CDR3 has 15 residues.

The chain has TRBV11-3 and TRBJ2-2; TRBD1 agrees at 7 bases. J gave up 0 bases and V 4 bases, and 5 bases lay outside the gene matches. Germline assignment: CDR1 SGHNT and CDR2 YENEEA. This CDR3 contains 16 residues. In DNA form, the CDR3 reads TGTGCCAGCAGCTCCCGACAGGGCCCGAACACCGGGGAGCTGTTTTTT. Protein: CASSSRQGPNTGELFF.